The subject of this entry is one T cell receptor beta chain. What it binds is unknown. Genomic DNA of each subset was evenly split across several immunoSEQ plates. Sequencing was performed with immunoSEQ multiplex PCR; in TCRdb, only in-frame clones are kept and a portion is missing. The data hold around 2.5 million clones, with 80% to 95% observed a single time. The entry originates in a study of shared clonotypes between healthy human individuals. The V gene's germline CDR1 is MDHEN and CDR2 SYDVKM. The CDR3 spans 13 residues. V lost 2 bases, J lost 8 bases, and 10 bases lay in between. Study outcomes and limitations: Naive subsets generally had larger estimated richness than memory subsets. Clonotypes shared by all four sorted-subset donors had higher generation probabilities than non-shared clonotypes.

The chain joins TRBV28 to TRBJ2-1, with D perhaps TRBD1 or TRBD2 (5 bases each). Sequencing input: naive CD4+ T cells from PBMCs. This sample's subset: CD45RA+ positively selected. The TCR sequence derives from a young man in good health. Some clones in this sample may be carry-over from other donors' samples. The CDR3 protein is CASSLTGAHEQFF. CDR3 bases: TGTGCCAGCAGTTTAACCGGGGCCCATGAGCAGTTCTTC.